Each of the 17 T cell receptor beta chains below was sequenced from the same sample in a study of T cell clonality in common variable immunodeficiency. Method: immunoSEQ multiplex PCR; TCRdb's copy keeps in-frame clones and lacks some. This sample comprises around 29,000 clones, none seen once only. The material sequenced was peripheral blood mononuclear cells. These receptors all stem from a person aged 18 to 70 in good health.

On this clone itself: The read falls 3 residues short of the CDR3 end, and the missing part is taken from the germline J gene. The chain joins TRBV11-3 to TRBJ1-1; tentative D call: TRBD1 (5 bases). The CDR3 runs to 15 residues. Trimming cost V 0 bases and J 4 bases, with 12 bases left between them. CDR1 and CDR2 (germline): SGHNT, YENEEA. The DNA read from the CDR3 is TGTGCCAGCAGCTTAGAAGGCCAGGGTGGCACTGAA. This gives the protein CASSLEGQGGTE. The whole CDR3 protein reads CASSLEGQGGTEAFF.

Ten or more counts support this clone. The read comes to an end 3 residues before the CDR3 does, leaving the germline J gene to fill in the end. The chain is built from TRBV18 and TRBJ1-5, with 7 bases matching TRBD1. In germline, CDR1 is KGHSH, CDR2 LQKENI. The CDR3 runs 14 residues. The J segment lost 7 bases and the V segment lost 6 bases, leaving 9 bases of the junction unmatched. The CDR3 DNA, read in part, is TGTGCCAGCTCCCACGACAGGGAATCACAGCCC. It codes for CASSHDRESQP. The entire CDR3 protein reads CASSHDRESQPQHF.

A word on this clone: The CDR3 end is not reached by the read, which stops 3 residues before it; the germline J gene fills it in. V gene TRBV18 combines with J gene TRBJ2-7, with 9 bases matching TRBD2. Germline CDR1 reads KGHSH; CDR2 reads LQKENI. V lost 10 bases to trimming and J lost 5 bases; unmatched junction nucleotides: 6. The CDR3 runs 12 residues. The DNA read from the CDR3 is TGTGCCACCAAAGTAGCGGGAGACGAG. It codes for CATKVAGDE. The complete CDR3 reads CATKVAGDEQYF.

In its sample, this clone was seen many times. The CDR3 is cut off 3 residues early in the read; its end comes from the germline J gene. The chain combines TRBV29-1 with TRBJ2-5, with 7 bases aligning to TRBD1. CDR3 length equals 13 residues. Losses at the gene ends were 1 base for V and 5 bases for J; bases not matched to a gene: 4. In germline, CDR1 is SQVTM, CDR2 ANQGSEA. The part of the CDR3 DNA that was read is TGCAGCGTTGAAGGACAGGGAAGGGAGACC. Translating it yields CSVEGQGRET. The whole CDR3 reads CSVEGQGRETQYF.

This clone was detected ten times or more. The DNA ends 3 residues before the CDR3 does, and the rest of the CDR3 is filled in from the germline J gene. The J gene is TRBJ2-3, the V gene TRBV20-1, with a tentative D call TRBD1 (6 bases). Germline-derived CDR1 and CDR2 are DFQATT and SNEGSKA (reference sequence). The CDR3 runs to 14 residues. Trimming left V 3 bases short and J 7 bases short, with 17 bases between. This CDR3 reads CSASTQGNVYTQYF. CDR3 DNA (partial): TGCAGTGCTAGTACACAGGGAAATGTTTATACG.

This clone has at least ten counts. The sequence runs out 3 residues before the end of the CDR3; the remainder is reconstructed from the germline J gene. The rearrangement uses TRBV30 and TRBJ2-7; TRBD1 matches at 8 bases. In germline, CDR1 is GTSNPN, CDR2 SVGIG (reference sequence). Trimming cost V 3 bases and J 5 bases; bases outside gene matches: 18. The CDR3 has 17 amino acids. The chain's CDR3 is CAWRAFSFGQGKHEQYF. CDR3 DNA (partial): TGTGCCTGGAGAGCATTTTCATTTGGACAGGGAAAACACGAG.

Many counts were recorded for this clone. Read sequence stops 3 residues before the CDR3 end, and the germline J gene provides the missing end. The J gene is TRBJ1-1, the V gene TRBV10-3, with D perhaps matching TRBD1 (6 bases). The CDR3 is 13 residues long. Germline V gene sequence: CDR1 ENHRY, CDR2 SYGVKD. V was pared by 8 bases and J by 1 base, with 11 bases between. Here the CDR3 reads CAIGAGANTEAFF. CDR3 DNA, as far as it was read: TGTGCCATCGGAGCAGGGGCGAACACTGAA.

This clone was seen at least ten times. The CDR3 loop is CASSPSSLTNYGYTF. Incomplete CDR3 DNA: TGTGCCAGCAGCCCGTCGTCACTGACTAACTATGGC. V and J are TRBV5-4 and TRBJ1-2; D gene uncertain. The read falls 3 residues short of the CDR3 end, and the missing part is taken from the germline J gene. Germline V CDR1 and CDR2: SGHNT, YYREEE (reference sequence). The CDR3 is 15 amino acids. V lost 4 bases to trimming and J lost 0 bases, with 13 bases between them.

There are many counts of this clone. Read sequence stops 3 residues before the CDR3 end, and the germline J gene provides the missing end. The chain joins TRBV10-3 to TRBJ2-7; 8 nucleotides agree with TRBD1. CDR3 length equals 13 residues. J lost 0 bases, V lost 9 bases, and 4 bases had no gene match. Germline values: CDR1 ENHRY, CDR2 SYGVKD. The CDR3 protein is CAISGQDSYEQYF. The sequenced CDR3 bases are TGTGCCATTTCGGGACAGGACTCCTACGAG.

This clone occurred many times. The CDR3 goes on 3 residues after the read ends, and that part is filled in from the germline J gene. Distinct nucleotide sequences in the sample also encode this CDR3. The chain carries TRBV5-1 and TRBJ1-1; TRBD1 agrees at 7 bases. Germline-derived CDR1 and CDR2 are SGHRS and YFSETQ. This CDR3 comprises 13 residues. After removal of 0 bases from V and 5 bases from J, the junction contained 1 base not matched to a gene. The CDR3 DNA, read in part, is TGCGCCAGCAGCTTGGACAGGGGAACTGAA. Encoded protein: CASSLDRGTE. The whole CDR3 reads CASSLDRGTEAFF.

Concerning this clone: The DNA ends 3 residues before the CDR3 does, and the rest of the CDR3 is filled in from the germline J gene. The identical CDR3 is also encoded by other nucleotide sequences in the sample. This rearrangement joins TRBV19 to TRBJ2-1; D call uncertain. CDR1 and CDR2 from the germline V gene are LNHDA and SQIVND (reference sequence). Trimming left V 6 bases short and J 4 bases short, with 10 bases between. CDR3 size: 13 residues. The CDR3 DNA, read in part, is TGTGCCAGTAGCTATTCCCGTTACAATGAG. Its translation: CASSYSRYNE. The full CDR3 sequence reads CASSYSRYNEQFF.

This clone was recorded at least ten times. The read finishes 3 residues shy of the CDR3 end, and the germline J gene is used to complete it. The gene calls are TRBV2 and TRBJ2-1, with 9 bases fitting TRBD2. The CDR3 length is 15 residues. From germline, CDR1 is SNHLY and CDR2 FYNNEI. J was trimmed by 9 bases and V by 3 bases; bases with no gene match: 9. The part of the CDR3 DNA that was read is TGTGCCAGCAGTGAGGGGCTAGCGGGATGGGGTGAG. Its protein is CASSEGLAGWGE. The whole CDR3 reads CASSEGLAGWGEQFF.

This clone was seen more than once but under ten times. The CDR3 is cut off 3 residues early in the read; its end comes from the germline J gene. The chain carries TRBV7-9 and TRBJ1-6, with a weak D call TRBD1 (5 bases). This CDR3 contains 15 residues. V lost 0 bases, J lost 7 bases, and 10 bases lay in between. Germline CDR1 is SEHNR and CDR2 is FQNEAQ (reference sequence). The sequenced part of the CDR3 DNA is TGTGCCAGCAGCTTAGCTCGCGGGGGAAATTCACCC. It translates to CASSLARGGNSP. The full CDR3 protein reads CASSLARGGNSPLHF.

In its sample, this clone was seen a few times. The DNA ends 3 residues before the CDR3 does, and the rest of the CDR3 is filled in from the germline J gene. This chain links TRBV5-4 with TRBJ2-7, with TRBD1 matching over 10 bases. CDR3 length: 14 residues. CDR1 SGHNT and CDR2 YYREEE come from the germline V gene (reference sequence). The V segment lost 3 bases and the J segment 5 bases; nucleotides outside the gene matches: 5. CDR3 protein: CASSSRTGGNEQYF. The CDR3 DNA, read in part, is TGTGCCAGCAGCTCCCGGACAGGGGGAAACGAG.

This clone was detected ten times or more. From the germline J gene comes the end of the CDR3, since the read stops 3 residues before it. This sequence joins TRBV18 and TRBJ2-1; 12 bases line up with TRBD1. CDR3 length: 16 residues. The V and J ends lost 0 bases and 8 bases, in that order; junction bases with no gene match: 5. Germline CDR1 KGHSH, CDR2 LQKENI. The CDR3 is CASSPPVGQGAHEQFF. The sequenced CDR3 bases are TGTGCCAGCTCACCACCGGTGGGACAGGGGGCGCATGAG.

This clone was seen many times. The read terminates 3 residues ahead of where the CDR3 ends, so the germline J gene completes it. The chain combines TRBV6-1 with TRBJ1-5; 7 positions match TRBD1. In germline, CDR1 is MNHNS, CDR2 SASEGT. The V segment lost 1 base and the J segment 3 bases; nucleotides outside the gene matches: 3. The length of the CDR3 is 15 residues. The CDR3: CASSEGQGYNQPQHF. Partial CDR3 DNA: TGTGCCAGCAGTGAAGGACAGGGATACAATCAGCCC.

As regards this clone: The read ends 3 residues before the CDR3 terminus; that terminus is restored from the germline J gene. J is TRBJ2-7 and V is TRBV7-9; D tentatively reads TRBD1 or TRBD2 (5 bases each). Trimming took off 2 bases at V and 5 bases at J, with 13 bases between the two ends. CDR1 and CDR2 from the germline V gene are SEHNR and FQNEAQ (reference sequence). The CDR3 runs to 14 residues. The CDR3 DNA, read in part, is TGTGCCAGCAGCTTAAGAGGGGAATCCCACGAG. Protein sequence: CASSLRGESHE. The full CDR3 is CASSLRGESHEQYF.